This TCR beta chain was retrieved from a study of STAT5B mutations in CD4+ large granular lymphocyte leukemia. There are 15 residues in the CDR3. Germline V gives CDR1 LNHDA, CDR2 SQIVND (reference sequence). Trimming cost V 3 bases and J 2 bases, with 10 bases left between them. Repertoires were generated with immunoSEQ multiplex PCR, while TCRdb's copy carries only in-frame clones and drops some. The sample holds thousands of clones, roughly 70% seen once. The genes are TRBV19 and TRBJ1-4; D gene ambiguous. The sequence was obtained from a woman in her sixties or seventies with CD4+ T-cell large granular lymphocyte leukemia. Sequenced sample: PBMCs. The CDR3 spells CASSIGLGTNEKLFF. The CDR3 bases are TGTGCCAGTAGTATCGGTCTGGGTACTAATGAAAAACTGTTTTTT. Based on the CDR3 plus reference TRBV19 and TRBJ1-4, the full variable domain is DGGITQSPKYLFRKEGQNVTLSCEQNLNHDAMYWYRQDPGQGLRLIYYSQIVNDFQKGDIAEGYSVSREKKESFPLTVTSAQKNPTAFYLCASSIGLGTNEKLFFGSGTQLSVL.